The rows below give T cell receptor beta chains drawn from one sample of a study of blood T cell repertoires in COVID-19. This table comes from immunoSEQ multiplex PCR, and its TCRdb copy is limited to in-frame clones, with some not included. The sample carries roughly 330,000 clones, about 87% recorded once. The source material was PBMCs or T cells enriched from blood (not recorded which). These receptors were obtained from a woman in her 30s who had recovered from COVID-19. Each CDR3 is given with its conserved first and last residue. Each record gives: CDR3 length, clone size, D gene, J gene, V gene, CDR3 protein, CDR3 DNA. The D gene is left open where the match is weak. Not all rows give a size; the values are once, few, many and, for expanded clones, a class.

length: 15; size: .; D: TRBD1; J: TRBJ2-2; V: TRBV7-2; CDR3: CASSQRQGGTGELFF; DNA: TGTGCCAGCAGCCAAAGACAGGGGGGCACCGGGGAGCTGTTTTTT
length: 12; size: .; D: .; J: TRBJ2-2; V: TRBV10-1; CDR3: CASPGNPGELFF; DNA: TGCGCCAGCCCGGGAAACCCCGGGGAGCTGTTTTTT
length: 14; size: .; D: .; J: TRBJ2-2; V: TRBV19; CDR3: CASTQRTVAGELFF; DNA: TGTGCCAGTACCCAGCGGACTGTGGCCGGGGAGCTGTTTTTT
length: 14; size: .; D: .; J: TRBJ2-5; V: TRBV10-3; CDR3: CAISESQNQETQYF; DNA: TGTGCCATCAGTGAGTCTCAAAACCAAGAGACCCAGTACTTC
length: 15; size: .; D: .; J: TRBJ2-1; V: TRBV2; CDR3: CASAQDLSGRNEQFF; DNA: TGTGCCAGCGCACAGGATCTCAGCGGGCGGAATGAGCAGTTCTTC
length: 12; size: many; D: .; J: TRBJ1-1; V: TRBV12-3/TRBV12-4; CDR3: CASSLPVTEAFF; DNA: TGTGCCAGCAGTTTACCTGTCACTGAAGCTTTCTTT
length: 15; size: .; D: TRBD2; J: TRBJ2-2; V: TRBV30; CDR3: CAWNGGGMNTGELFF; DNA: TGTGCCTGGAACGGCGGGGGAATGAACACCGGGGAGCTGTTTTTT
length: 12; size: .; D: TRBD1; J: TRBJ2-7; V: TRBV29-1; CDR3: CSVPGQGYEQYF; DNA: TGCAGCGTTCCGGGACAGGGCTACGAGCAGTACTTC
length: 17; size: .; D: TRBD1; J: TRBJ2-1; V: TRBV10-3; CDR3: CAISEPGQGAAYNEQFF; DNA: TGTGCCATCAGTGAACCCGGACAGGGGGCTGCCTACAATGAGCAGTTCTTC
length: 14; size: .; D: .; J: TRBJ2-5; V: TRBV7-9; CDR3: CASSLASFPETQYF; DNA: TGTGCCAGCAGCTTAGCGTCTTTCCCCGAGACCCAGTACTTC
length: 12; size: few; D: .; J: TRBJ2-2; V: TRBV9; CDR3: CASSLGPGELFF; DNA: TGTGCCAGCAGCCTCGGTCCCGGGGAGCTGTTTTTT
length: 13; size: .; D: .; J: TRBJ1-1; V: TRBV29-1; CDR3: CSVDRGRNTEAFF; DNA: TGCAGCGTTGATAGGGGCAGAAACACTGAAGCTTTCTTT
length: 15; size: .; D: TRBD1; J: TRBJ1-2; V: TRBV6-5; CDR3: CASRRGQGHFYGYTF; DNA: TGTGCCAGCAGGAGGGGACAGGGTCACTTCTATGGCTACACCTTC
length: 14; size: .; D: TRBD1; J: TRBJ1-2; V: TRBV10-3; CDR3: CAILPGQGNYGYTF; DNA: TGTGCCATTTTACCGGGACAGGGGAACTATGGCTACACCTTC
length: 16; size: .; D: .; J: TRBJ1-5; V: TRBV4-1; CDR3: CASSRPFGDINQPQHF; DNA: TGCGCCAGCAGCCGTCCGTTTGGGGACATCAATCAGCCCCAGCATTTT
length: 14; size: .; D: TRBD1; J: TRBJ1-1; V: TRBV2; CDR3: CASSGVRGYAEAFF; DNA: TGTGCCAGCAGTGGGGTCAGGGGGTACGCTGAAGCTTTCTTT
length: 15; size: .; D: .; J: TRBJ1-1; V: TRBV20-1; CDR3: CSASPSHLMNTEAFF; DNA: TGCAGTGCTAGTCCCAGTCACCTCATGAACACTGAAGCTTTCTTT
length: 16; size: .; D: TRBD2; J: TRBJ2-5; V: TRBV15; CDR3: CATSRDLAGRQETQYF; DNA: TGTGCCACCAGCAGAGACCTAGCGGGGCGGCAAGAGACCCAGTACTTC
length: 16; size: .; D: .; J: TRBJ1-2; V: TRBV28; CDR3: CASSLRGRVGGYGYTF; DNA: TGTGCCAGCAGTTTAAGGGGCCGGGTAGGGGGCTATGGCTACACCTTC
length: 16; size: few; D: TRBD2; J: TRBJ2-3; V: TRBV6-2/TRBV6-3; CDR3: CASSYGLAGGPDTQYF; DNA: TGTGCCAGCAGTTACGGGCTAGCGGGGGGCCCAGATACGCAGTATTTT
length: 18; size: .; D: .; J: TRBJ1-2; V: TRBV15; CDR3: CATSRDIGEAWQEYGYTF; DNA: TGTGCCACCAGCAGAGATATAGGGGAGGCCTGGCAGGAATATGGCTACACCTTC
length: 12; size: .; D: .; J: TRBJ2-2; V: TRBV11-1; CDR3: CASSRYTGELFF; DNA: TGTGCCAGCAGCCGTTACACCGGGGAGCTGTTTTTT
length: 15; size: .; D: TRBD2; J: TRBJ2-1; V: TRBV2; CDR3: CASSASGTNYNEQFF; DNA: TGTGCCAGCAGTGCCTCCGGGACTAATTACAATGAGCAGTTCTTC
length: 16; size: few; D: TRBD1; J: TRBJ1-6; V: TRBV28; CDR3: CASRQQSTGYNSPLHF; DNA: TGTGCCAGCAGGCAACAATCGACAGGGTATAATTCACCCCTCCACTTT
length: 14; size: .; D: .; J: TRBJ2-5; V: TRBV2; CDR3: CASRFSAMWETQYF; DNA: TGTGCCAGCAGGTTCTCAGCGATGTGGGAGACCCAGTACTTC
length: 15; size: .; D: .; J: TRBJ1-1; V: TRBV6-5; CDR3: CASSPGGTENTEAFF; DNA: TGTGCCAGCAGTCCGGGGGGGACGGAGAACACTGAAGCTTTCTTT
length: 15; size: .; D: .; J: TRBJ2-2; V: TRBV11-2; CDR3: CASSLERGSPGELFF; DNA: TGTGCCAGCAGCTTAGAACGGGGGTCACCGGGGGAGCTGTTTTTT
length: 15; size: once; D: .; J: TRBJ1-4; V: TRBV4-3; CDR3: CASSQDRAGVGWRFF; DNA: TGCGCCAGCAGCCAAGATCGGGCAGGGGTGGGGTGGCGGTTTTTT
length: 16; size: .; D: .; J: TRBJ1-5; V: TRBV4-1; CDR3: CASSPNQGYSNQPQHF; DNA: TGCGCCAGCAGCCCCAACCAGGGATATAGCAATCAGCCCCAGCATTTT
length: 14; size: .; D: .; J: TRBJ2-5; V: TRBV5-4; CDR3: CASSSKASGETQYF; DNA: TGTGCCAGCAGCTCCAAGGCTAGTGGGGAGACCCAGTACTTC